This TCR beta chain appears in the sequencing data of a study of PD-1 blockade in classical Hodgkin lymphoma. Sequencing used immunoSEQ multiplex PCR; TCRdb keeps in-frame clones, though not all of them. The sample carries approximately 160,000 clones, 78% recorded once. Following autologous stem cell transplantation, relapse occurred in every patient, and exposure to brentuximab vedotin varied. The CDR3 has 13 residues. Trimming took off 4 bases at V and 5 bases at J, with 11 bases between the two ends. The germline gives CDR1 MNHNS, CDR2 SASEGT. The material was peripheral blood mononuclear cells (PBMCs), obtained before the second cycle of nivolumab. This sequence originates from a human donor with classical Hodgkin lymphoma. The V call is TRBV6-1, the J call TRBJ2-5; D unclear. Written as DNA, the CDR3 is TGTGCCAGCAGTGTGAACTACGGGGAGACCCAGTACTTC. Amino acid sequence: CASSVNYGETQYF.